A single sample is the source of the 4 T cell receptor beta chains below, sequenced in a study of beta chain features in type 1 diabetes. Reverse transcription of all isolated RNA meant that expressed TCRB transcripts were sequenced. The repertoire was sequenced with immunoSEQ multiplex PCR; TCRdb's copy has only in-frame clones and lacks some. The repertoire holds under 900,000 clones, with 15% to 20% as singletons. Sequencing was performed on naive CD4+ T cells from blood. These receptors all stem from a woman aged 18-29 years in good health.

This clone was observed a few times. The chain has TRBV2 and TRBJ2-1; D perhaps matches TRBD1 (6 bases). V lost 8 bases, J lost 9 bases, and 17 bases lay in between. The CDR3 runs to 13 residues. Germline V gene data show CDR1 as SNHLY and CDR2 as FYNNEI. CDR3: CASAQGPWSEQFF. CDR3 bases: TGTGCCAGCGCCCAGGGGCCATGGAGTGAGCAGTTCTTC.

The chain employs TRBV28 and TRBJ2-5; TRBD1 or TRBD2 may be the D gene (5 bases each). This CDR3 is built from 12 residues. Germline V gene data show CDR1 as MDHEN and CDR2 as SYDVKM. Trimming removed 6 bases from V and 4 bases from J, with 9 bases in between. CDR3 DNA: TGTGCCAGCAGGGGACGTGTAGAGACCCAGTACTTC. Translated: CASRGRVETQYF.

The chain uses TRBV7-9 and TRBJ2-2; 8 positions agree with TRBD1. The CDR3 runs 15 residues. Germline assignment: CDR1 SEHNR and CDR2 FQNEAQ (reference sequence). The trim removed 3 bases at V and 7 bases at J, leaving 7 bases unmatched. CDR3 bases: TGTGCCAGCAGCTTGCGAAGGACAGGGATCGGGGAGCTGTTTTTT. Its protein product is CASSLRRTGIGELFF.

This clone appeared a few times. The CDR3 here is CASSPPPRTASLPYGYTF. The CDR3 DNA is TGTGCCAGCTCACCTCCACCCCGGACAGCGAGCCTTCCCTATGGCTACACCTTC. The genes are TRBV18 and TRBJ1-2, with a weak D call TRBD1 (6 bases). Per the germline V gene, CDR1 is KGHSH and CDR2 is LQKENI. V was shortened by 3 bases and J by 4 bases, with 24 bases between the two germline ends. The CDR3 covers 18 residues.